The source of this T cell receptor (beta chain) is a study of T-cell reconstitution after alpha-beta-depleted transplantation in children. Using unique molecular identifiers, the investigators prepared the TCRbeta library. Each CDR3 protein is one row after TCRdb ran MiXCR on the PCR reads. Of around 71,000 distinct CDR3 sequences detected, approximately 7.3% appear once; the ten largest clones hold 2.5%. This clonotype was counted ten times or more. Trimming left V 1 base short and J 2 bases short, with 11 bases between. CDR3 length: 16 residues. Germline lookup yields CDR1 KGHDR and CDR2 SFDVKD. J is TRBJ2-1 and V is TRBV24-1; D might be TRBD2 (5 bases). This sequence was found in a human donor who donated a stem cell graft to a child with acute lymphoblastic leukemia. The sequenced sample was PBMCs from the stem cell graft donor, obtained from the stem cell graft. The CDR3 reads CATSDFSTGTYNEQFF. CDR3 in DNA: TGTGCCACCAGTGATTTCAGTACGGGAACCTACAATGAGCAGTTCTTC.